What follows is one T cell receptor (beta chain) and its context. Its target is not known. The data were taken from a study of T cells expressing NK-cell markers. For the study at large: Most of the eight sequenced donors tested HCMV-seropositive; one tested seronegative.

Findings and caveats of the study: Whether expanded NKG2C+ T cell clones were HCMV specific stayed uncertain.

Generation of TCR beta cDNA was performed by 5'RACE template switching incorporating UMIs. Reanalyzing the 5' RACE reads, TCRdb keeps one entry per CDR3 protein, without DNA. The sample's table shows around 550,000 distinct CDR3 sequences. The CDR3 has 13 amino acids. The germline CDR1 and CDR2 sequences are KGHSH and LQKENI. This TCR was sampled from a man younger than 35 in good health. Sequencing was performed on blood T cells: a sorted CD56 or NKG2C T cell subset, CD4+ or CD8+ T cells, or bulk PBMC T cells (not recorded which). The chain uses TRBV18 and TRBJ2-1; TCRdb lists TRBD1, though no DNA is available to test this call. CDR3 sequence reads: CASSPTKGAEQFF.